This TCR beta chain was sequenced during a study of blood T cell repertoires in COVID-19. V lost 8 bases and J lost 1, with 14 bases in between. This CDR3 comprises 15 residues. Germline CDR1 is LNHDA and CDR2 is SQIVND (reference sequence). Produced via immunoSEQ multiplex PCR; TCRdb's table is partial and in-frame only. This sample has roughly 340,000 clones, with 87% found just once. Sequenced input: PBMCs or T cells enriched from blood (not recorded which). The chain employs TRBV19 and TRBJ2-2; TRBD2 might be the D (6 bases). The sequence came from a man aged 35-49 years in a cohort exposed to, infected with or recovered from COVID-19 (not recorded which). The CDR3 reads CASGVAELNTGELFF. For the CDR3, the DNA is TGTGCCAGTGGGGTAGCGGAGCTGAACACCGGGGAGCTGTTTTTT.